These T cell receptor beta chains were read from a single sample in a study of shared T cell receptors in the human thymus. The protocol was immunoSEQ multiplex PCR, while the TCRdb copy is restricted to in-frame clones and leaves out a portion. There are about 660,000 clones in the sample; around 89% occur only once, and over 0.008% lies in the top ten. These same records also appear under a second study, on human thymus T cells.

Source material: thymocytes. The receptors here all came from a boy younger than two with a congenital heart defect. Both conserved end residues are part of each CDR3. Each record gives: V gene, clone size, J gene, D gene, CDR3 DNA, CDR3 protein. The D gene is left open where the match is weak. Clone size appears in some rows only: once, few, many, or a class for an expanded clone.

v_call: TRBV28; clone_size: NA; j_call: TRBJ1-5; d_call: NA; cdr3_nt: TGTGCCAGCAGTATTTCACAGCTTTTTAGCAATCAGCCCCAGCATTTT; cdr3_aa: CASSISQLFSNQPQHF
v_call: TRBV7-9; clone_size: NA; j_call: TRBJ1-2; d_call: NA; cdr3_nt: TGTGCCAGCAGCTTAGGGGGGGGACACTACAAAAGCCTCTATGGCTACACCTTC; cdr3_aa: CASSLGGGHYKSLYGYTF
v_call: TRBV4-1; clone_size: NA; j_call: TRBJ2-5; d_call: TRBD2; cdr3_nt: TGCGCCAGCAGCCCGACCCTCCTAGCGGGACAAGAGACCCAGTACTTC; cdr3_aa: CASSPTLLAGQETQYF
v_call: TRBV4-2; clone_size: NA; j_call: TRBJ2-7; d_call: TRBD2; cdr3_nt: TGTGCCAGCAGCCAACCGGGACTAGCGGGGCAGCTTTCCTACGAGCAGTACTTC; cdr3_aa: CASSQPGLAGQLSYEQYF
v_call: TRBV7-2; clone_size: NA; j_call: TRBJ2-1; d_call: NA; cdr3_nt: TGTGCCAGCAGCTTAGCGCGGAATGCCTACAATGAGCAGTTCTTC; cdr3_aa: CASSLARNAYNEQFF
v_call: TRBV7-6; clone_size: NA; j_call: TRBJ2-6; d_call: NA; cdr3_nt: TGTGCCAGCAGCCGAATAACAGGAACTGGGGCCAACGTCCTGACTTTC; cdr3_aa: CASSRITGTGANVLTF
v_call: TRBV6-1; clone_size: NA; j_call: TRBJ2-3; d_call: TRBD2; cdr3_nt: TGTGCCAGCAGTGAAGGGGCTAGCGGGAGGGGCATCCATACGCAGTATTTT; cdr3_aa: CASSEGASGRGIHTQYF
v_call: TRBV4-3; clone_size: NA; j_call: TRBJ2-7; d_call: TRBD2; cdr3_nt: TGCGCCAGCAGCCCCCGTTGTGAGGCGGGAGGCTTCTACGAGCAGTACTTC; cdr3_aa: CASSPRCEAGGFYEQYF
v_call: TRBV14; clone_size: NA; j_call: TRBJ2-7; d_call: TRBD2; cdr3_nt: TGTGCCAGCAGCCAATTAGCGGGTCCGACCTACGAGCAGTACTTC; cdr3_aa: CASSQLAGPTYEQYF
v_call: TRBV30; clone_size: NA; j_call: TRBJ2-7; d_call: NA; cdr3_nt: TGTGCCCTGGAGTCCCCCCGGGGCGGGGCAGGGAACTACTACGAGCAGTACTTC; cdr3_aa: CALESPRGGAGNYYEQYF
v_call: TRBV30; clone_size: few; j_call: TRBJ2-1; d_call: TRBD1; cdr3_nt: TGTGCCTGGAGTCCTACCGGGACAGGGGGCCGGGCGGCCAGGGTAGGTGAGCAGTTCTTC; cdr3_aa: CAWSPTGTGGRAARVGEQFF
v_call: TRBV4-2; clone_size: NA; j_call: TRBJ2-5; d_call: TRBD2; cdr3_nt: TGTGCCAGCAGCCCCCTTAAGGTCGAACTAGCGGGAGTAGAGACCCAGTACTTC; cdr3_aa: CASSPLKVELAGVETQYF
v_call: TRBV4-1; clone_size: NA; j_call: TRBJ2-7; d_call: TRBD2; cdr3_nt: TGCGCCAGCAGCCAAGAGACTAGCGGGACCTCCTACGAGCAGTACTTC; cdr3_aa: CASSQETSGTSYEQYF
v_call: TRBV29-1; clone_size: NA; j_call: TRBJ2-1; d_call: NA; cdr3_nt: TGCGGCGAGAAAAGACAGGCCCTAGCCACCAATGAGCAGTTCTTC; cdr3_aa: CGEKRQALATNEQFF
v_call: TRBV27; clone_size: few; j_call: TRBJ1-1; d_call: NA; cdr3_nt: TGTGCCAGCTGGGGGGGACAAATGAACACTGAAGCTTTCTTT; cdr3_aa: CASWGGQMNTEAFF
v_call: TRBV19; clone_size: NA; j_call: TRBJ2-1; d_call: TRBD1; cdr3_nt: TGTGCCAGTAGATCAGGGGGTCCCCTGTTCTTC; cdr3_aa: CASRSGGPLFF
v_call: TRBV10-3; clone_size: NA; j_call: TRBJ2-2; d_call: TRBD2; cdr3_nt: TGTGCCATCAGTGACCCAGAGGGACTAGCGGGAGGACGGTCGGGTGGTACCGGGGAGCTGTTTTTT; cdr3_aa: CAISDPEGLAGGRSGGTGELFF
v_call: TRBV27; clone_size: NA; j_call: TRBJ2-2; d_call: TRBD2; cdr3_nt: TGTGCCAGCAGTCCCCGGGGGGGCGCGAACACCGGGGAGCTGTTTTTT; cdr3_aa: CASSPRGGANTGELFF
v_call: TRBV27; clone_size: NA; j_call: TRBJ2-7; d_call: NA; cdr3_nt: TGTGCCAGCAGTTTAGGGCAGGGGGGCGCGTCCTACGAGCAGTACTTC; cdr3_aa: CASSLGQGGASYEQYF
v_call: TRBV5-6; clone_size: NA; j_call: TRBJ2-7; d_call: TRBD1; cdr3_nt: TGTGCCAGCAGCGAGGGACAGGGTGGCACCTACGAGCAGTACTTC; cdr3_aa: CASSEGQGGTYEQYF
v_call: TRBV19; clone_size: NA; j_call: TRBJ2-1; d_call: TRBD1; cdr3_nt: TGTGCCAGTAGCAGCCGGGACAGGGGGCCGCGCAATGAGCAGTTCTTC; cdr3_aa: CASSSRDRGPRNEQFF
v_call: TRBV6-4; clone_size: few; j_call: TRBJ2-7; d_call: NA; cdr3_nt: TGTGCCAGCAACCCGGACGGAGGGCAGTACTTC; cdr3_aa: CASNPDGGQYF
v_call: TRBV9; clone_size: once; j_call: TRBJ2-1; d_call: NA; cdr3_nt: TGTGCCAGCAGCCCCCGGGAAATCCCAACGGGGAATGAGCAGTTCTTC; cdr3_aa: CASSPREIPTGNEQFF
v_call: TRBV5-1; clone_size: NA; j_call: TRBJ2-3; d_call: TRBD1; cdr3_nt: TGCGCCAGCAGTGATCCGGGACAGGGCACAGATACGCAGTATTTT; cdr3_aa: CASSDPGQGTDTQYF
v_call: TRBV2; clone_size: NA; j_call: TRBJ1-2; d_call: NA; cdr3_nt: TGTGCCAGCAGTGATTACCGCGGGGGGTCAGGGGAACATGGCTACACCTTC; cdr3_aa: CASSDYRGGSGEHGYTF
v_call: TRBV5-1; clone_size: NA; j_call: TRBJ2-2; d_call: NA; cdr3_nt: TGCGCCAGACCCCGGTTCCCGAACACCGGGGAGCTGTTTTTT; cdr3_aa: CARPRFPNTGELFF
v_call: TRBV30; clone_size: NA; j_call: TRBJ2-7; d_call: TRBD2; cdr3_nt: TGTGCCTGGAGGGCAGCGGGAGGGCCAGAGTGCGAGCAGTACTTC; cdr3_aa: CAWRAAGGPECEQYF
v_call: TRBV4-3; clone_size: few; j_call: TRBJ2-3; d_call: NA; cdr3_nt: TGCGCCAGCAGCCAAGATAAGAAACAGGGACCTCCGTCTGATACGCAGTATTTT; cdr3_aa: CASSQDKKQGPPSDTQYF
v_call: TRBV28; clone_size: NA; j_call: TRBJ2-3; d_call: TRBD1; cdr3_nt: TGTGCCAGCAGCCCGACAGGGGGCACAGATACGCAGTATTTT; cdr3_aa: CASSPTGGTDTQYF
v_call: TRBV7-6; clone_size: NA; j_call: TRBJ2-5; d_call: TRBD2; cdr3_nt: TGTGCCAGCAGTCCCGGGACTAGCGGGAGAGGACAGACCCAGTACTTC; cdr3_aa: CASSPGTSGRGQTQYF
v_call: TRBV28; clone_size: NA; j_call: TRBJ2-6; d_call: NA; cdr3_nt: TGTGCCAGCAGTTTTAGGCAGGGTCTATACGGGGCCAACGTCCTGACTTTC; cdr3_aa: CASSFRQGLYGANVLTF
v_call: TRBV28; clone_size: few; j_call: TRBJ2-2; d_call: TRBD1; cdr3_nt: TGTGCCAGCAGTCTCCGGGACAGGATCACCGGGGAGCTGTTTTTT; cdr3_aa: CASSLRDRITGELFF
v_call: TRBV19; clone_size: NA; j_call: TRBJ1-2; d_call: NA; cdr3_nt: TGTGCCAGTCGAAGACGTCAGGCAGACCGCTATGGCTACACCTTC; cdr3_aa: CASRRRQADRYGYTF
v_call: TRBV27; clone_size: NA; j_call: TRBJ2-2; d_call: TRBD2; cdr3_nt: TGTGCCAGCAGTTTAGTTTCGCGGCGGGAGGGCCTTTTTTGCGCCGGGGAGCTGTTTTTT; cdr3_aa: CASSLVSRREGLFCAGELFF
v_call: TRBV27; clone_size: NA; j_call: TRBJ2-7; d_call: TRBD1; cdr3_nt: TGTGCCAGCAGGAGACAGGGGGCACAGAACGAGCAGTACTTC; cdr3_aa: CASRRQGAQNEQYF
v_call: TRBV30; clone_size: NA; j_call: TRBJ1-6; d_call: NA; cdr3_nt: TGTGCCTGGAACAGGGCAGGGTTTCCTCCGCGGACTTCACCCCTCCACTTT; cdr3_aa: CAWNRAGFPPRTSPLHF
v_call: TRBV5-4; clone_size: NA; j_call: TRBJ2-1; d_call: TRBD2; cdr3_nt: TGTGCCAGCAGCTTGACTAGCTTAGCGGGGGACAATGAGCAGTTCTTC; cdr3_aa: CASSLTSLAGDNEQFF
v_call: TRBV7-8; clone_size: few; j_call: TRBJ1-4; d_call: TRBD1; cdr3_nt: TGTGCCAGCAGCCGACGGACAGGGAGTAATGAAAAACTGTTTTTT; cdr3_aa: CASSRRTGSNEKLFF
v_call: TRBV5-4; clone_size: NA; j_call: TRBJ2-1; d_call: NA; cdr3_nt: TGTGCCAGCAGCTCCCCCGTGGGCCAAGAGCAGTTCTTC; cdr3_aa: CASSSPVGQEQFF
v_call: TRBV12-5; clone_size: few; j_call: TRBJ2-1; d_call: TRBD2; cdr3_nt: TGTGCTAGTGGTTTGCCCCCGAGCGGGAGACTCGGAAATGAGCAGTTCTTC; cdr3_aa: CASGLPPSGRLGNEQFF
v_call: TRBV4-2; clone_size: NA; j_call: TRBJ1-4; d_call: TRBD1; cdr3_nt: TGTGCCAGCAGCCAACGGGACAGGGTGAATGAAAAACTGTTTTTT; cdr3_aa: CASSQRDRVNEKLFF